This T cell receptor beta chain appears in the sequencing data of a study of T cell responses to AZD1222 COVID-19 vaccine. Across the whole study: Second-dose recipients at about 4 or about 12 weeks were treated as one pooled group.

This CDR3 contains 14 residues. Germline values: CDR1 LNHDA, CDR2 SQIVND (reference sequence). Trimming cost V 3 bases and J 10 bases, with 18 bases left between them. Profiling relied on immunoSEQ multiplex PCR, and the TCRdb table lists in-frame clones only, not all of them. The top ten hold 6.3% of the sample, which has some 130,000 clones, 89% seen once. Study-wide findings and caveats: The study sampled repertoires only after the peak T cell response. Donors in the cohort were predominantly white British and more often female, and clonal diversity was possibly underestimated.

This clone has only one observation. What it binds is unknown. This material consisted of peripheral blood, taken on day 0 of AZD1222 vaccination. The origin of this receptor is an adult in good health. V usage is TRBV19 and J usage is TRBJ1-1, with a tentative D call TRBD1 (5 bases). The CDR3 loop is CASSMGGDSLIAFF. CDR3 DNA sequence: TGTGCCAGTAGTATGGGGGGGGACTCACTGATAGCTTTCTTT.